The clone carrying this TCR beta chain turned up a few times. The sample originates from a study of blood T cell repertoires in COVID-19. Only in-frame clones appear in the TCRdb table, and some are missing; sequencing was by immunoSEQ multiplex PCR. Seen here are some 27,000 clones, around 90% observed once, and the top ten hold roughly 13%. V was shortened by 4 bases and J by 4 bases, with 9 bases between the two germline ends. CDR1 is SGHRS, CDR2 YFSETQ, per germline. This CDR3 spans 13 amino acids. V usage is TRBV5-1 and J usage is TRBJ1-5, with TRBD1 as a possible D gene (5 bases). The receptor was isolated from a human donor in a cohort sampled during active COVID-19. The donor label of this sample is uncertain. Sequencing was carried out using peripheral blood. CDR3 DNA: TGCGCCAGCAGCGTGCAGGGTAATCAGCCCCAGCATTTT. This sequence encodes CASSVQGNQPQHF. The variable domain in full, with the rest retrieved from reference TRBV5-1 and TRBJ1-5, is KAGVTQTPRYLIKTRGQQVTLSCSPISGHRSVSWYQQTPGQGLQFLFEYFSETQRNKGNFPGRFSGRQFSNSRSEMNVSTLELGDSALYLCASSVQGNQPQHFGDGTRLSIL.